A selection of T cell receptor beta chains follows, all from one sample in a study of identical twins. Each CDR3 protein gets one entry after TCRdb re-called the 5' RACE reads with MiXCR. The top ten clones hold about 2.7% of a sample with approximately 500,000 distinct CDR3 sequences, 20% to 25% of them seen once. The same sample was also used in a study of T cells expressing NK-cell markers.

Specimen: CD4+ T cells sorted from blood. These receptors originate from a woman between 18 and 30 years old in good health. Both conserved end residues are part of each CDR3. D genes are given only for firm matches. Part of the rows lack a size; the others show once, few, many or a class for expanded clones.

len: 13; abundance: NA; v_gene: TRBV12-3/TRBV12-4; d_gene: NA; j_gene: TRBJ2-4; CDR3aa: CASRYREKNIQYF; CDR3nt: TGTGCCAGCAGATACCGGGAGAAAAACATTCAGTACTTC
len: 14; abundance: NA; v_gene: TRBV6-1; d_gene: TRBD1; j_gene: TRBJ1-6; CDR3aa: CATTLTGGSSPLHF; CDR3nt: TGTGCCACCACTCTAACAGGGGGAAGTTCACCCCTCCACTTT
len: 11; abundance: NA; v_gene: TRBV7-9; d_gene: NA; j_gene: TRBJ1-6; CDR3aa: CASSAFGPLHF; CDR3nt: TGTGCCAGCAGCGCCTTCGGGCCCCTCCACTTT
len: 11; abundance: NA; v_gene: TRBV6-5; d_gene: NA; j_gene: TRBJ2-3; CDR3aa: CASSYGVTQYF; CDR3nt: TGTGCCAGCAGTTATGGTGTTACGCAGTATTTT
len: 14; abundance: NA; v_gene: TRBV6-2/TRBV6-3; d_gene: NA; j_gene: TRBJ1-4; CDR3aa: CASSLDTTRQKLFF; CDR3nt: TGTGCCAGCAGTCTGGACACTACGCGTCAAAAACTGTTTTTT
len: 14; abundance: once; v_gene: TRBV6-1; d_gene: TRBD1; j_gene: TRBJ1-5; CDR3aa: CASSLDRDDQPQHF; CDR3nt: TGTGCCAGCAGTCTGGACAGGGACGATCAGCCCCAGCATTTT
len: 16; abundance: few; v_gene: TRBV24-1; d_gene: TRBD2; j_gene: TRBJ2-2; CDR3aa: CATSDRLAGDTGELFF; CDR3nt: TGTGCCACCAGTGATAGACTAGCGGGAGACACCGGGGAGCTGTTTTTT
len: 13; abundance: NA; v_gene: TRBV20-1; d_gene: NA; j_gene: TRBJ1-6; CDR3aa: CSARFTGRSPLHF; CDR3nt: TGCAGTGCTAGGTTTACAGGGCGATCACCCCTCCACTTT
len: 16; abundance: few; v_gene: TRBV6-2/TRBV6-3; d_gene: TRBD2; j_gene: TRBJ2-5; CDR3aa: CASRSAGWEGRETQYF; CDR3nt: TGTGCCAGCAGATCCGCAGGCTGGGAGGGCCGAGAGACCCAGTACTTC
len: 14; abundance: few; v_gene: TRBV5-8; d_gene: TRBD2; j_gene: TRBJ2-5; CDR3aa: CASSDDGRRETQYF; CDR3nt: TGTGCCAGCAGCGATGACGGGAGGAGGGAGACCCAGTACTTC
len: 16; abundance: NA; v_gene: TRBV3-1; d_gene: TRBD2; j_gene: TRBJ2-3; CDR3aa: CASSTQAGEGTDTQYF; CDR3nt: TGTGCCAGCAGCACACAAGCGGGGGAGGGCACAGATACGCAGTATTTT
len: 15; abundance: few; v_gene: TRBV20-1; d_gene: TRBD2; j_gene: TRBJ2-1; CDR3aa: CSARRSVAGGNEQFF; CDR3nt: TGCAGTGCTAGACGGTCGGTAGCGGGAGGAAATGAGCAGTTCTTC
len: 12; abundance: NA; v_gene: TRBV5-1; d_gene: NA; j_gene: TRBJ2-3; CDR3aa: CASRGETDTQYF; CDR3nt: TGCGCCAGCAGGGGTGAGACAGATACGCAGTATTTT
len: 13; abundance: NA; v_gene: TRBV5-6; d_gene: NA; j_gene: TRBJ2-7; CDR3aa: CASSFGGTNEQYF; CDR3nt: TGTGCCAGCAGCTTTGGGGGGACGAACGAGCAGTACTTC
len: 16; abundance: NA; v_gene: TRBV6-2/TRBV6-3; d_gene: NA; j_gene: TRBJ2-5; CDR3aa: CASSRAHSGLTETQYF; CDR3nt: TGTGCCAGCAGTCGCGCGCATTCCGGACTAACCGAGACCCAGTACTTC
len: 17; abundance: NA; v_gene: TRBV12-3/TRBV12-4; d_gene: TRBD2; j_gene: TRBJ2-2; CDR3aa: CASSQMTSGREAGELFF; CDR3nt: TGTGCCAGCAGTCAAATGACTAGCGGGAGGGAAGCCGGGGAGCTGTTTTTT
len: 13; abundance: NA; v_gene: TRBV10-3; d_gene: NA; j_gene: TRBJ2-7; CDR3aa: CAIRGEGVNEQYF; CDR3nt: TGTGCCATCAGGGGAGAGGGAGTCAACGAGCAGTACTTC
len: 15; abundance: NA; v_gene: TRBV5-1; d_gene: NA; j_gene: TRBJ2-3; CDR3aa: CASSLAFGPTDTQYF; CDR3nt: TGCGCCAGCAGCTTGGCTTTCGGCCCCACAGATACGCAGTATTTT
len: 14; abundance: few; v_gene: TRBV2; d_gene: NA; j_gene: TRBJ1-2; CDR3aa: CASSLTGARYGYTF; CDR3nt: TGTGCCAGCAGTTTGACAGGCGCCCGGTATGGCTACACCTTC
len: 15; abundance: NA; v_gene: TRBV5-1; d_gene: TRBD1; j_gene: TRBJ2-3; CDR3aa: CASSRGPTGQDTQYF; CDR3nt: TGCGCCAGCTCCAGGGGGCCGACTGGGCAGGATACGCAGTATTTT
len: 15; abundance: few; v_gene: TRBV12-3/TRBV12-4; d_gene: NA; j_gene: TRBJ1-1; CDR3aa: CASSHTGGAPGEAFF; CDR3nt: TGTGCCAGCAGTCATACCGGGGGGGCCCCAGGGGAAGCTTTCTTT
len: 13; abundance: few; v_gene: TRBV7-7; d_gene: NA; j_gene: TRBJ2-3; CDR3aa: CASSPAWSDTQYF; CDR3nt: TGTGCTAGCAGCCCCGCATGGTCGGATACGCAGTATTTT
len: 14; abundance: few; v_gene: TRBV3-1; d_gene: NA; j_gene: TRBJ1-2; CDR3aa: CASSQEGRTWGYTF; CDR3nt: TGTGCCAGCAGCCAAGAGGGGCGGACTTGGGGCTACACCTTC
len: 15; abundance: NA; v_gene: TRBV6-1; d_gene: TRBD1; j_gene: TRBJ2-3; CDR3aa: CASSRTRGQSDTQYF; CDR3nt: TGCGCCAGCAGTCGTACCAGGGGGCAGTCAGATACGCAGTATTTT
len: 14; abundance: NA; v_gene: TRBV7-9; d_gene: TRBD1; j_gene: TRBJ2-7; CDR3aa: CASSTRTGMSEQYF; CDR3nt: TGTGCCAGCAGCACCCGGACAGGCATGTCCGAGCAGTACTTC
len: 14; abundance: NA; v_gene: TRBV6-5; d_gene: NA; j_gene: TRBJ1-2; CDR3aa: CASSYQDRAYGYTF; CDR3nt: TGTGCCAGCAGTTACCAGGACAGAGCCTATGGCTACACCTTC
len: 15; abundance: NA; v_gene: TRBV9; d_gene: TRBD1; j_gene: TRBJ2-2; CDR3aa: CASSVTTGVDGELFF; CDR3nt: TGTGCCAGCAGCGTAACCACAGGGGTGGACGGGGAGCTGTTTTTT
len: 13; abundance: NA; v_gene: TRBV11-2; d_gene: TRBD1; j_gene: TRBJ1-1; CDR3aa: CASGQTGHTEAFF; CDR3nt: TGTGCCAGCGGCCAGACAGGGCACACTGAAGCTTTCTTT
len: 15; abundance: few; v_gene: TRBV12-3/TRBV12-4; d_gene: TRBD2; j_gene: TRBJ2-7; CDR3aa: CASSFGTSGTYEQYF; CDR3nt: TGTGCCAGCAGTTTCGGGACTAGCGGAACCTACGAGCAGTACTTC
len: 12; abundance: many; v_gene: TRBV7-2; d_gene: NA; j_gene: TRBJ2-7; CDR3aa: CASSFRTYEQYF; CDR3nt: TGTGCCAGCAGTTTTCGCACCTACGAGCAGTACTTC
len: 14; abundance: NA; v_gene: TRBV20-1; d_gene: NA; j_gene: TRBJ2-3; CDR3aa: CSARPGRITDTQYF; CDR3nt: TGCAGTGCTAGGCCGGGAAGGATCACAGATACGCAGTATTTT
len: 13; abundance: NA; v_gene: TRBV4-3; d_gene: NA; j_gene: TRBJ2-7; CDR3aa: CASSQVGGSEQYF; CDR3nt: TGCGCCAGCAGCCAAGTGGGCGGCAGCGAGCAGTACTTC
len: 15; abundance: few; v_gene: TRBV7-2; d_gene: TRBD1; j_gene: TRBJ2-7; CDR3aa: CASSWDSTFSYEQYF; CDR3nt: TGTGCCAGCAGCTGGGACAGTACTTTCTCCTACGAGCAGTACTTC
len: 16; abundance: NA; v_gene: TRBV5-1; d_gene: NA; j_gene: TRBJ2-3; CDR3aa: CASSLASFPPTDTQYF; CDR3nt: TGCGCCAGCAGCTTGGCCTCATTCCCGCCCACAGATACGCAGTATTTT
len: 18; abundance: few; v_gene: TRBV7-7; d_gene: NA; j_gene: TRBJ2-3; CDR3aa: CASSPVSATWGSTDTQYF; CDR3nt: TGTGCCAGCAGCCCCGTTTCCGCGACGTGGGGCTCCACAGATACGCAGTATTTT
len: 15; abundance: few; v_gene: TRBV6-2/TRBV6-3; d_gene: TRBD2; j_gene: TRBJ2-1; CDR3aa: CASSGGGAGGHEQFF; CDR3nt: TGTGCCAGCAGTGGGGGGGGAGCGGGAGGCCATGAGCAGTTCTTC
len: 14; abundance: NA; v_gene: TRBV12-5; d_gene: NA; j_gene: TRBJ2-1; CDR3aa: CASDLETGRGEQFF; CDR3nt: TGTGCTAGTGATTTGGAGACAGGGAGGGGTGAGCAGTTCTTC
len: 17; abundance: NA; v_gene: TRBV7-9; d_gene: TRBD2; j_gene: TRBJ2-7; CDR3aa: CASSLVPSGGSPYEQYF; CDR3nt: TGTGCCAGCAGCTTAGTCCCTAGCGGGGGTAGTCCCTACGAGCAGTACTTC
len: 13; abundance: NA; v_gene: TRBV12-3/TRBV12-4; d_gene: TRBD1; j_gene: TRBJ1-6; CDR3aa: CASRGQADSPLHF; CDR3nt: TGTGCCAGCAGGGGACAGGCCGATTCACCCCTCCACTTT
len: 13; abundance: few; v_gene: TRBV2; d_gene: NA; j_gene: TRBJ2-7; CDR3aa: CASIGLHTYEQYF; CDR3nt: TGTGCCAGCATAGGTCTCCACACCTACGAGCAGTACTTC
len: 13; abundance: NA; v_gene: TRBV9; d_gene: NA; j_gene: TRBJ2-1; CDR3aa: CASTRGMDNEQFF; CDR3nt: TGTGCCAGCACCCGGGGAATGGACAATGAGCAGTTCTTC
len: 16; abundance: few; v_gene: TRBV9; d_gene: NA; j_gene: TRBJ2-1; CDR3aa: CASSITWRVRYNEQFF; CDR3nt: TGTGCCAGCAGCATAACTTGGCGGGTCCGCTACAATGAGCAGTTCTTC
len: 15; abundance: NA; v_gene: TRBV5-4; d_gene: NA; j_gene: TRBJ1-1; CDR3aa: CATSSFGGMNTEAFF; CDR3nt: TGTGCCACCAGCAGTTTTGGGGGCATGAACACTGAAGCTTTCTTT
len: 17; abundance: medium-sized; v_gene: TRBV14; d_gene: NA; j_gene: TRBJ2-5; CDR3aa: CASSQSYPAGIKETQYF; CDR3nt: TGTGCCAGCAGCCAAAGCTACCCCGCGGGGATCAAAGAGACCCAGTACTTC
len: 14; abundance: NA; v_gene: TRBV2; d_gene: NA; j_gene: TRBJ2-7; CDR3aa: CASRSGGAVYEQYF; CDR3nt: TGTGCCAGCAGGAGTGGGGGGGCGGTCTACGAGCAGTACTTC
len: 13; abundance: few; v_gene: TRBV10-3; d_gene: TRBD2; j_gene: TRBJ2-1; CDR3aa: CAIGRGDFNEQFF; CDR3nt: TGTGCCATCGGGCGGGGGGACTTCAATGAGCAGTTCTTC
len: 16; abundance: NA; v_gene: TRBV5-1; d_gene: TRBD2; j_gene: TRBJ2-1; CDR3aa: CASSFSGLGASDEQFF; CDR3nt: TGCGCCAGCAGCTTCTCGGGACTAGGAGCGTCGGATGAGCAGTTCTTC
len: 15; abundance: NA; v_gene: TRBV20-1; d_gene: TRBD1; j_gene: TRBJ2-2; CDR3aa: CSARVARGRTGELFF; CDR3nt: TGCAGTGCTAGAGTGGCCAGGGGGCGCACCGGGGAGCTGTTTTTT
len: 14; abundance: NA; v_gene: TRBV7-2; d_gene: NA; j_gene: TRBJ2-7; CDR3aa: CASSLWVRAYEQYF; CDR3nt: TGTGCCAGCAGCTTATGGGTGAGGGCCTACGAGCAGTACTTC
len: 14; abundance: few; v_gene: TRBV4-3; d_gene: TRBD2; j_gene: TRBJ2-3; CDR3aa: CASSQAQREGNKYF; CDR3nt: TGCGCCAGCAGCCAAGCACAGCGGGAGGGGAACAAGTATTTT
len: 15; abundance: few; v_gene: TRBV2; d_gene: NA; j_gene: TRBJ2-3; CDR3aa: CASSLYRERTDTQYF; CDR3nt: TGTGCCAGCAGTCTCTACAGGGAACGCACAGATACGCAGTATTTT
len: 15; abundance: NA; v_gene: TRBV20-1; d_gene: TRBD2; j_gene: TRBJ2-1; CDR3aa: CSARVTSGVYNEQFF; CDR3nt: TGCAGTGCTAGAGTGACGAGCGGGGTCTACAATGAGCAGTTCTTC
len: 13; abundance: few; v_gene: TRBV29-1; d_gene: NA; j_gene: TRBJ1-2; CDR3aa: CSVDGGGGYGYTF; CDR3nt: TGCAGCGTTGATGGGGGGGGAGGCTATGGCTACACCTTC
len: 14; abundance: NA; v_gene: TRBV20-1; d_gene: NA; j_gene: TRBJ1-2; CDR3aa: CSAPTINSMVGYTF; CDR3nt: TGCAGTGCCCCGACCATTAACTCTATGGTTGGCTACACCTTC
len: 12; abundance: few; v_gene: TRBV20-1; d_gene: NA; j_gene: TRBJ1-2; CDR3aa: CSARVGTDGYTF; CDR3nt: TGCAGTGCTAGAGTAGGGACGGATGGCTACACCTTC